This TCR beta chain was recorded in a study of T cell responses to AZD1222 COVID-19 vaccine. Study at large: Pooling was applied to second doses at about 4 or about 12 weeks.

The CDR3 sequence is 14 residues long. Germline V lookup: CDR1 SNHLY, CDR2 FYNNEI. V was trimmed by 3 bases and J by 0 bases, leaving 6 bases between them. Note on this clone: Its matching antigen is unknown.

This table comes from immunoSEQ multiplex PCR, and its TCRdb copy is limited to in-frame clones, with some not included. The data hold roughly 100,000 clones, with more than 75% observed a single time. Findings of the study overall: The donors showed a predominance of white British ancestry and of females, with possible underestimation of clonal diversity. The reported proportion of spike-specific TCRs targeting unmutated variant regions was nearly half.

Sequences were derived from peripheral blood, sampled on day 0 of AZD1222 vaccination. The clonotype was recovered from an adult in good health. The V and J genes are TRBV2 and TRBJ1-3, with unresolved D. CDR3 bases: TGTGCCAGCAGTGAGGGTCTCTCTGGAAACACCATATATTTT. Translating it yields CASSEGLSGNTIYF.